Reported below is one T cell receptor (beta chain). This clonotype was counted ten times or more. It has no known antigen specificity. No base quality information exists; no much larger clone differs at one position. This sample is part of a study of T cells in Graves' hyperthyroidism and ophthalmopathy (dated by TCRdb to between 2018 and 2020). Context from the whole study: To identify TCR V-J signatures that set the groups apart, the researchers used a discovery cohort of more than 95 patients, made up of approximately 43 with Graves' ophthalmopathy and about 55 with stable Graves' hyperthyroidism. In six Graves' hyperthyroidism patients, the study also compared T-cell repertoires from thyroid tissue with T-cell repertoires from blood. The paper reports TCR Vbeta CDR3 sequencing of more than 120 peripheral blood samples: under 45 ophthalmopathy, under 80 hyperthyroidism and approximately 17 progressor patients. Prospective prediction of ophthalmopathy was tested in an independent validation cohort of fewer than 20 hyperthyroidism patients and some 17 patients who later progressed to ophthalmopathy. After sampling, hyperthyroidism patients received methimazole starting at 30 mg daily, and ophthalmopathy patients received high-dose intravenous methylprednisolone. For training and testing, the roughly 100 patients in the discovery cohort were randomly divided in a 7:3 ratio.

Graves' hyperthyroidism was defined as stable when no progression to ophthalmopathy occurred over 18 months of follow-up. Hyperthyroidism patients were newly diagnosed, with disease duration under 2 months, and aged 18 to 65 years. The study excluded patients with uncontrolled infections, other autoimmune diseases, pregnancy or lactation. Diagnoses were based on clinical symptoms, serum thyroxine and TRAb, thyroid ultrasound and orbital computed tomography. Trizol reagent was used to extract total RNA, and RNA quality was then checked on an Agilent 2100 Bioanalyzer. The CDR3 spans 15 residues, from the cysteine through the phenylalanine. Just the 45-base CDR3 DNA is kept, in frame starting at base 1. V gives up 4 bases and J gives up 0 bases, and the segment between their germline ends measures 10 bases. CDR1 is given as LNHDA and CDR2 as SQIVND, both from the germline V gene (reference sequence).

The TCR beta CDR3 regions were amplified from the RNA transcripts. A first-round RT-PCR of the TCR CDR3 used the HTBI primer set with the Qiagen OneStep RT-PCR kit. A second multiplex PCR round built the libraries, followed by size selection and purification. Sequencing of the libraries was done on an Illumina HiSeq2000 using paired-end 100 bp reads. Per the original workflow: Raw data were processed with SOAPnuke, discarding reads with adapters, uncalled bases, mean Phred below 15, or no exact constant-primer or identifier match. High-quality paired reads were merged using COPE v1.2.5, and each unique nucleotide sequence was defined as a clonotype. MiTCR v1.1 was used to align clonotypes to the IMGT TRBV, TRBD and TRBJ reference segments. Analysis was restricted to V-J combinations with a frequency above 0.0001, which covered about 99% of repertoires. The TCS score was defined as F50 (clonal expansion) divided by E x V (chaos), with BLOSUM62-based TCRdist calculated between CDR3 peptides within each V-J. Welch's t-statistics and random forest reduced 450 to 600 V-J features to fewer than 15, which were used in a naive Bayes classifier (R e1071). Thyroid-blood repertoire similarity was quantified with the Morisita-Horn index. TCRdb redid the processing of the public reads, applying fastp at Q25 and MiXCR, and retained in-frame beta chains. Identical CDR3 protein sequences are pooled into one entry, listed with their most common genes and DNA. What appears here as the V and J calls and clone size reflects TCRdb's work, not the paper's. The sample table contains a few hundred thousand distinct CDR3 sequences; only one count was recorded for about 45% of them. Jointly, the top ten make up approximately 8.4% of the sample.

Beyond this particular receptor, the publication reports: A 13 V-J signature model separated ophthalmopathy from stable hyperthyroidism, with approximately 87% sensitivity and around 84% specificity in cross-validation and 80%/75% in testing. Most expanded thyroid clonotypes (frequency above 0.001) were also detected in blood, suggesting blood repertoires may reflect thyroid immune responses. Sample size was not statistically predetermined, and investigators were not blinded to group allocation. During validation, the model predicted progression to ophthalmopathy a median of about 5.9 months ahead of onset, with more than 60% sensitivity and 72% to 80% specificity.

Sequencing was performed on peripheral blood or thyroid tissue (not recorded which). This sequence uses TRBV19 and TRBJ1-5; the D gene is possibly TRBD1, with 5 bases matching. The TCR originated in a woman between 18 and 29 years old with Graves' hyperthyroidism. The CDR3 protein is CASSTQGRSNQPQHF. The sequenced DNA: TGTGCCAGTAGTACCCAGGGTCGTAGCAATCAGCCCCAGCATTTT.